Listed here are 4 T cell receptor beta chains from one sample, sequenced in a study of OX40 agonist ivuxolimab in advanced cancers. Using immunoSEQ multiplex PCR, the repertoire was profiled, and TCRdb retains in-frame clones only, with some absent. This table holds tens of thousands of clones, roughly 90% found once. The sequencing used CD4+ or CD8+ T cells sorted from blood, collected in a trial of the OX40 agonist ivuxolimab. These receptors all come from an adult with an advanced solid tumor such as melanoma, head and neck, liver or kidney cancer.

J is TRBJ2-2 and V is TRBV30; D not certain. Trimming shortened V by 0 bases and J by 1 base, and 3 bases separated the two germline ends. The CDR3 spans 13 residues. CDR1 and CDR2 (germline): GTSNPN, SVGIG (reference sequence). CDR3 nucleotide sequence: TGTGCCTGGAGTGTAGTGAACACCGGGGAGCTGTTTTTT. Translation gives CAWSVVNTGELFF.

V and J are TRBV18 and TRBJ2-1; 8 bases are shared with TRBD1. The CDR3 sequence is 21 residues long. Germline CDR1 KGHSH, CDR2 LQKENI. V was pared by 5 bases and J by 0 bases, with 21 bases of the junction left unmatched. CDR3 bases: TGTGCCAGCTCAAGAATTCTAGGAGCGTGGGGGGACAGGAGCTCCTACAATGAGCAGTTCTTC. It codes for CASSRILGAWGDRSSYNEQFF.

The chain combines TRBV6-1 with TRBJ2-1; D may be TRBD1 (6 bases). Per germline, CDR1 MNHNS and CDR2 SASEGT. There are 13 residues in the CDR3. The V end lost 7 bases, the J end lost 0 bases, and 7 bases lay between the germline ends. DNA of the CDR3: TGTGCCAGCAACAGGGACTCCTACAATGAGCAGTTCTTC. This sequence encodes CASNRDSYNEQFF.

This chain joins TRBV29-1 and TRBJ1-2, with D possibly matching TRBD1 (6 bases). Germline V gene sequence: CDR1 SQVTM, CDR2 ANQGSEA. The CDR3 runs 12 residues. V dropped 7 bases and J dropped 3 bases, with 12 bases sitting between them. In DNA form, the CDR3 reads TGCAGCGCCAAGGGGGAGTACTATGGCTACACCTTC. Translated: CSAKGEYYGYTF.